Below are 27 T cell receptor beta chains sequenced from a single sample in a study of blood T cell repertoires in COVID-19. Clones were read by immunoSEQ multiplex PCR, and TCRdb kept only the in-frame ones, dropping some. The sample lists approximately 82,000 clones, 80% to 90% occurring once. Sequenced material: peripheral blood. These TCRs come from a woman aged 55-70 years with acute or convalescent COVID-19.

The gene calls are TRBV30 and TRBJ2-7, with a weak D call TRBD1 (6 bases). This CDR3 spans 15 amino acids. Germline values: CDR1 GTSNPN, CDR2 SVGIG (reference sequence). The V and J ends lost 0 bases and 7 bases respectively, with 19 bases between them. The CDR3 DNA reads as TGTGCCTGGAGTGTCTGGACAGCCCTCCCTAGGGAGCAGTACTTC. This encodes CAWSVWTALPREQYF.

The rearrangement uses TRBV4-2 and TRBJ2-2; D perhaps matches TRBD1 (5 bases). CDR3 size: 16 residues. Germline-derived CDR1 and CDR2 are LGHNA and YNFKEQ. The V end was cut by 2 bases, the J end by 4 bases, with 14 bases between. CDR3 in amino acids: CASSQLDRPLTGELFF. CDR3 DNA sequence: TGTGCCAGCAGCCAACTAGACAGACCCCTCACCGGGGAGCTGTTTTTT.

This chain uses TRBV4-3 with TRBJ1-3, with D tentatively TRBD1 (5 bases). Germline V gene lookup returns CDR1 LGHNA and CDR2 YSLEER. CDR3 size: 15 residues. V was clipped by 0 bases and J by 7 bases, with 13 bases between them. CDR3 region: CASSQDQGFWNTIYF. CDR3 in DNA: TGCGCCAGCAGCCAAGATCAGGGTTTTTGGAACACCATATATTTT.

This clone was detected once. This chain joins TRBV7-9 and TRBJ2-5; 15 bases are a match to TRBD2. V lost 5 bases to trimming and J lost 2 bases; unmatched junction nucleotides: 3. The length of the CDR3 is 16 residues. Germline V gene data show CDR1 as SEHNR and CDR2 as FQNEAQ (reference sequence). The CDR3 protein is CASSRGLAGGQETQYF. The CDR3 nucleotides read TGTGCCAGCAGCCGTGGACTAGCGGGGGGGCAAGAGACCCAGTACTTC.

This rearrangement joins TRBV4-2 to TRBJ1-1, with a tentative D call TRBD1 (5 bases). Per germline, CDR1 LGHNA and CDR2 YNFKEQ. This CDR3 has 16 residues. V gave up 0 bases and J gave up 2 bases, with 13 bases separating them. CDR3 in DNA: TGTGCCAGCAGCCAAGATTGGGCAGGACATAACACTGAAGCTTTCTTT. This sequence encodes CASSQDWAGHNTEAFF.

The chain links TRBV5-1 to TRBJ2-2; the D is unclear. The V gene's germline CDR1 is SGHRS and CDR2 YFSETQ. V gave up 2 bases and J gave up 4 bases, with 9 bases separating them. The CDR3 covers 14 residues. CDR3 sequence reads: CASSFLRFTGELFF. In DNA form, the CDR3 reads TGCGCCAGCAGCTTTCTGCGGTTCACCGGGGAGCTGTTTTTT.

CDR3 amino acids: CASSPPPGTGYTF. The CDR3 DNA reads TGTGCCAGCAGTCCCCCACCGGGAACTGGCTACACCTTC. J is TRBJ1-2 and V is TRBV6-5; no reliable D call. Between the trimmed V and J ends, which lost 5 bases and 7 bases, there was a span of 14 bases. The germline CDR1 and CDR2 sequences are MNHEY and SVGAGI. The CDR3 covers 13 residues.

This chain uses TRBV6-2 or TRBV6-3 with TRBJ1-3; D not resolved. Germline V lookup: CDR1 MNHEY, CDR2 SVGEGT. The CDR3 sequence is 17 residues long. V was clipped by 2 bases and J by 0 bases, with 14 bases between them. CDR3 sequence: CASSYDRGQISGNTIYF. The CDR3 DNA reads TGTGCCAGCAGTTACGATCGTGGGCAGATCTCTGGAAACACCATATATTTT.

The chain has TRBV28 and TRBJ1-2; D unclear. The V end was cut by 3 bases, the J end by 1 base, with 6 bases between. The CDR3 extends over 13 amino acids. CDR1 is MDHEN, CDR2 SYDVKM, per germline. The DNA of the CDR3 is TGTGCCAGCAGTTTGTGGCTTAACTATGGCTACACCTTC. Protein: CASSLWLNYGYTF.

The CDR3 DNA follows: TGTGCCAGCAGCCCCCGGACAGGGGAGGGCGAGCAGTACTTC. Encoded protein: CASSPRTGEGEQYF. The chain recombines TRBV11-3 with TRBJ2-7, with 9 bases fitting TRBD1. CDR1 and CDR2 from the germline V gene are SGHNT and YENEEA. This CDR3 has 14 amino acids. Trimming at V came to 5 bases and at J to 6 bases, leaving 8 bases not matched to a gene.

This rearrangement joins TRBV28 to TRBJ1-2; 9 nucleotides match TRBD1. V shed 10 bases, J shed 4 bases, and the junction held 10 bases outside the gene matches. The CDR3 sequence is 14 residues long. Germline values: CDR1 MDHEN, CDR2 SYDVKM. CDR3 bases: TGTGCCACCCTTTCCCAGACAGGGGGCTATGGCTACACCTTC. It is translated as CATLSQTGGYGYTF.

This chain connects TRBV6-5 to TRBJ2-5; 10 bases fit TRBD2. This CDR3 has 16 residues. J lost 6 bases, V lost 3 bases, and 10 bases had no gene match. From germline, CDR1 is MNHEY and CDR2 SVGAGI. DNA for the CDR3: TGTGCCAGCAGTTATGGGCAAGCGGGGGGGCCGCAGACCCAGTACTTC. Translating it yields CASSYGQAGGPQTQYF.

Here the CDR3 DNA reads TGTGCCAGCAGGTCCGGGACAGGATCCTACGAGCAGTACTTC. It yields the protein CASRSGTGSYEQYF. The chain uses TRBV6-5 and TRBJ2-7, with TRBD1 matching 8 bases. The ends lost 6 bases at V and 1 base at J; junction bases unmatched: 5. This CDR3 contains 14 residues. CDR1 and CDR2 (germline): MNHEY, SVGAGI.

V usage is TRBV6-5 and J usage is TRBJ1-2, with a tentative D call TRBD1 (6 bases). CDR1 is MNHEY, CDR2 SVGAGI, per germline. V lost 5 bases and J 4 bases, leaving 17 bases between the germline ends. The CDR3 covers 15 residues. CDR3 sequence: CASSPPTGTLYGYTF. The DNA for the CDR3 is TGTGCCAGCAGTCCCCCAACCGGGACACTCTATGGCTACACCTTC.

This clone was detected only once. For the CDR3, the DNA is TGTGCCAGCAGCTTAGGGGGCGCATCCTACAATGAGCAGTTCTTC. This translates into CASSLGGASYNEQFF. This chain uses TRBV11-3 with TRBJ2-1; possibly TRBD1 for D (5 bases). The germline V and J ends were trimmed by 1 base and 1 base, with 8 bases remaining between them. The V gene's germline CDR1 is SGHNT and CDR2 YENEEA. The CDR3 is made up of 15 amino acids. Supplemented by reference TRBV11-3 and TRBJ2-1, the full variable domain reads EAGVVQSPRYKIIEKKQPVAFWCNPISGHNTLYWYLQNLGQGPELLIRYENEEAVDDSQLPKDRFSAERLKGVDSTLKIQPAELGDSAVYLCASSLGGASYNEQFFGPGTRLTVL.

The CDR3, as DNA: TGTGCCAGCAGGGACGCGGGGTTCTATGGCTACACCTTC. Translated, it gives CASRDAGFYGYTF. V gene TRBV6-5 combines with J gene TRBJ1-2; D not resolved. This CDR3 spans 13 amino acids. V was trimmed by 6 bases and J by 4 bases, leaving 12 bases between them. Germline V gene data show CDR1 as MNHEY and CDR2 as SVGAGI.

The rearrangement uses TRBV29-1 and TRBJ1-5; D perhaps matches TRBD1 (6 bases). The CDR3 consists of 12 residues. Germline V gives CDR1 SQVTM, CDR2 ANQGSEA. V lost 4 bases to trimming and J lost 4 bases, with 8 bases between them. CDR3 bases: TGCAGCGTTGTAACAGGGAATCAGCCCCAGCATTTT. Protein: CSVVTGNQPQHF.

The gene calls are TRBV3-1 (or the pseudogene TRBV3-2) and TRBJ2-2; no clear D. Trimming removed 0 bases at V and 6 bases at J, with 8 bases between. The CDR3 is 14 residues long. CDR1 is LGHDT, CDR2 YNNKEL, per germline (reference sequence). This chain's CDR3 is CASSQDSSAGELFF. Here the CDR3 DNA reads TGTGCCAGCAGCCAAGATTCGAGCGCCGGGGAGCTGTTTTTT.

The CDR3 here is CAGGEPFYNSPLHF. In DNA form, the CDR3 reads TGTGCCGGGGGGGAGCCATTTTATAATTCACCCCTCCACTTT. This sequence joins TRBV30 and TRBJ1-6, with D perhaps matching TRBD1 (5 bases). CDR1 and CDR2 (germline): GTSNPN, SVGIG (reference sequence). CDR3 length: 14 residues. Trimming stripped 8 bases from V and 4 bases from J, with 15 bases between.

This clone appeared a few times. The genes are TRBV5-1 and TRBJ1-1; a possible D gene is TRBD1 (5 bases). CDR1 is SGHRS, CDR2 YFSETQ, per germline. V was shortened by 1 base and J by 4 bases, with 11 bases between the two germline ends. The CDR3 is made up of 14 amino acids. CDR3 protein: CASSLISGGTEAFF. CDR3 DNA sequence: TGCGCCAGCAGCTTGATTTCCGGGGGCACTGAAGCTTTCTTT.

The J gene is TRBJ2-1, the V gene TRBV5-1, with 8 bases that match TRBD2. The CDR3 covers 16 residues. Trimming at V came to 1 base and at J to 6 bases, leaving 9 bases not matched to a gene. The germline CDR1 and CDR2 sequences are SGHRS and YFSETQ. The CDR3 sequence: CASSLSGLAIFNEQFF. In DNA, the CDR3 is TGCGCCAGCAGCTTGTCCGGACTAGCAATTTTCAATGAGCAGTTCTTC.

This chain links TRBV19 with TRBJ2-2, with 12 positions matching TRBD1. CDR1 LNHDA and CDR2 SQIVND come from the germline V gene (reference sequence). The CDR3 is 18 amino acids. V was pared by 5 bases and J by 6 bases, with 13 bases of the junction left unmatched. CDR3 sequence (DNA): TGTGCCAGTAGTCCTAACACCGGGACAGGGGGCAAATCCGGGGAGCTGTTTTTT. Translated, it gives CASSPNTGTGGKSGELFF.

This CDR3 reads CASSRQGFNQPQHF. CDR3 nucleotides: TGTGCCAGCAGTCGACAGGGTTTCAATCAGCCCCAGCATTTT. V gene TRBV2 combines with J gene TRBJ1-5, with 7 bases lining up with TRBD1. V lost 5 bases to trimming and J lost 3 bases; unmatched junction nucleotides: 4. The CDR3 contains 14 residues. Germline V CDR1 and CDR2: SNHLY, FYNNEI.

This chain uses TRBV5-1 with TRBJ2-3; 10 nucleotides match TRBD2. The CDR3 covers 17 residues. J was trimmed by 0 bases and V by 2 bases; bases with no gene match: 6. Germline-derived CDR1 and CDR2 are SGHRS and YFSETQ. The CDR3 region is CASSFTLAGASTDTQYF. The CDR3 nucleotides are TGCGCCAGCAGCTTCACCCTAGCGGGAGCTAGCACAGATACGCAGTATTTT.

The chain links TRBV30 to TRBJ2-3; D is ambiguous. With 2 bases removed from V and 4 bases from J, the gap between germline ends came to 7 bases. Germline lookup yields CDR1 GTSNPN and CDR2 SVGIG (reference sequence). The CDR3 contains 12 residues. CDR3 in amino acids: CAWSLTSDTQYF. CDR3 nucleotides: TGTGCCTGGAGTCTAACCTCAGATACGCAGTATTTT.

J is TRBJ1-1 and V is TRBV21-1; TRBD1, the table's D call, lacks a check against the DNA. TRBV21-1 corresponds to a pseudogene. There are 16 residues in the CDR3. In nucleotides, the CDR3 is TGTGCCAGCAGCAAAATGGAACAGGGGGTGTCTTTTGAAGCTTTCTTT. Translation: CASSKMEQGVSFEAFF.

This chain links TRBV11-2 with TRBJ2-1, with TRBD2 identical over 10 bases. The CDR3 is 18 amino acids. CDR1 and CDR2 from the germline V gene are SGHAT and FQNNGV. With 1 base clipped from V and 1 base from J, the junction kept 7 bases outside the gene matches. The CDR3 region has the DNA TGTGCCAGCAGCTTAGTAGTAGGACTAGCGGCTTCCTACAATGAGCAGTTCTTC. Encoded protein: CASSLVVGLAASYNEQFF. The complete variable domain, with remaining parts taken from reference TRBV11-2 and TRBJ2-1, reads EAGVAQSPRYKIIEKRQSVAFWCNPISGHATLYWYQQILGQGPKLLIQFQNNGVVDDSQLPKDRFSAERLKGVDSTLKIQPAKLEDSAVYLCASSLVVGLAASYNEQFFGPGTRLTVL.